Listed here is a single T cell receptor (beta chain). Its antigen is undetermined. Donors underwent one heparinised blood draw, around 120 mL on average. The germline V and J ends were trimmed by 10 bases and 0 bases, with 15 bases remaining between them. This CDR3 has 14 residues. Germline CDR1 reads SGHTA; CDR2 reads FQGNSA. The entry originates in a study of beta chain features in type 1 diabetes. Study-level results: A definitive answer on HLA type influencing TCRB rearrangement was not reached here.

Reverse transcription of all isolated RNA meant that expressed TCRB transcripts were sequenced. Assay used: immunoSEQ multiplex PCR; TCRdb lists only in-frame clones, some missing. Of 15,000 or so clones listed, around two fifths are singletons. This chain links TRBV7-2 with TRBJ1-2; D unclear. The origin of this receptor is a woman in her thirties or forties in good health. The sample taken for sequencing was stem cell memory CD4+ T cells from blood. Here the CDR3 reads CAIRTKPPNYGYTF. The DNA of the CDR3 is TGTGCCATCAGAACCAAGCCGCCTAACTATGGCTACACCTTC. Full variable domain (rest looked up from reference TRBV7-2 and TRBJ1-2): GAGVSQSPSNKVTEKGKDVELRCDPISGHTALYWYRQSLGQGLEFLIYFQGNSAPDKSGLPSDRFSAERTGGSVSTLTIQRTQQEDSAVYLCAIRTKPPNYGYTFGSGTRLTVV.